The 25 T cell receptor beta chains given below trace back to one sample, sequenced in a study of control samples from healthy donors and cancer patients. TCRdb keeps only in-frame clones here, not all; method: immunoSEQ multiplex PCR. The sample gives around 120,000 clones, over 75% of which show up once; about 8.7% is in the top ten. The sample consisted of blood. These TCRs come from a man aged 35 to 55 in good health.

V gene TRBV19 combines with J gene TRBJ2-7; 10 positions agree with TRBD1. Looked up from germline, CDR1 is LNHDA and CDR2 is SQIVND (reference sequence). V shed 3 bases, J shed 9 bases, and the junction held 14 bases outside the gene matches. This CDR3 spans 16 amino acids. In DNA, the CDR3 is TGTGCCAGTAGTATGAGGGGGACAGGGGACCAGAGGAGGCAGTACTTC. Protein product: CASSMRGTGDQRRQYF.

V gene TRBV19 combines with J gene TRBJ2-3, with D perhaps TRBD2 (5 bases). The CDR3 runs to 14 residues. Germline V gene lookup returns CDR1 LNHDA and CDR2 SQIVND (reference sequence). Trimming cost V 0 bases and J 4 bases, with 8 bases left between them. The CDR3 is CASSIDQEADTQYF. CDR3 DNA: TGTGCCAGTAGTATAGACCAGGAGGCAGATACGCAGTATTTT.

CDR3 loop: CASSRGGRAETEAFF. CDR3 DNA sequence: TGTGCCAGCTCACGTGGCGGAAGGGCAGAAACTGAAGCTTTCTTT. The chain links TRBV18 to TRBJ1-1; no clear D. The germline V and J ends were trimmed by 4 bases and 5 bases, with 17 bases remaining between them. The CDR3 extends over 15 amino acids. Per the germline V gene, CDR1 is KGHSH and CDR2 is LQKENI.

This clone was seen once. V and J are TRBV18 and TRBJ1-6; D is undetermined. Germline CDR1 and CDR2: KGHSH and LQKENI. CDR3 length equals 15 residues. V lost 2 bases and J 5 bases, leaving 10 bases between the germline ends. The CDR3 sequence is CASSPTISDNSPLHF. DNA of the CDR3: TGTGCCAGCTCACCAACAATTTCGGATAATTCACCCCTCCACTTT. The complete variable domain, with remaining parts taken from reference TRBV18 and TRBJ1-6, reads NAGVMQNPRHLVRRRGQEARLRCSPMKGHSHVYWYRQLPEEGLKFMVYLQKENIIDESGMPKERFSAEFPKEGPSILRIQQVVRGDSAAYFCASSPTISDNSPLHFGNGTRLTVT.

This chain connects TRBV24-1 to TRBJ2-2; D is uncertain. Germline lookup yields CDR1 KGHDR and CDR2 SFDVKD. The CDR3 covers 12 residues. V was cut by 5 bases and J by 7 bases, with 7 bases left in between. CDR3 coding DNA: TGTGCCACCAGTGGTAGTGACGGGGAGCTGTTTTTT. It translates to CATSGSDGELFF.

The chain links TRBV6-6 to TRBJ1-1; D call uncertain. V lost 0 bases to trimming and J lost 6 bases, with 8 bases between them. Germline CDR1 MNHNY, CDR2 SVGAGI (reference sequence). The CDR3 runs to 13 residues. This CDR3 reads CASSYSSESEAFF. The CDR3 DNA follows: TGTGCCAGCAGTTACTCTTCGGAGTCTGAAGCTTTCTTT.

V is TRBV12-5 and J is TRBJ2-1; D gene ambiguous. The CDR3 covers 15 residues. In germline, CDR1 is LGHNT, CDR2 FRNRAP. V gave up 0 bases and J gave up 6 bases, with 12 bases separating them. CDR3 loop: CASGLVLKVRNEQFF. CDR3 sequence (DNA): TGTGCTAGTGGTTTGGTACTTAAGGTGCGCAATGAGCAGTTCTTC. The full variable domain, in which reference TRBV12-5 and TRBJ2-1 provide the parts outside the CDR3, is DARVTQTPRHKVTEMGQEVTMRCQPILGHNTVFWYRQTMMQGLELLAYFRNRAPLDDSGMPKDRFSAEMPDATLATLKIQPSEPRDSAVYFCASGLVLKVRNEQFFGPGTRLTVL.

This chain links TRBV10-1 with TRBJ1-1, with 7 bases that match TRBD1. Germline CDR1 WNHNN, CDR2 SYGVQD (reference sequence). The CDR3 is 15 residues long. V shed 3 bases, J shed 3 bases, and the junction held 7 bases outside the gene matches. The CDR3 sequence: CASSDLAGGYTEAFF. CDR3 nucleotide sequence: TGCGCCAGCAGTGACCTCGCAGGGGGATACACTGAAGCTTTCTTT.

The V call is TRBV6-1, the J call TRBJ1-4; no reliable D call. The CDR3 contains 14 residues. Trimming cost V 1 base and J 1 base, with 4 bases left between them. The germline V gene encodes CDR1 MNHNS and CDR2 SASEGT. The CDR3 DNA follows: TGTGCCAGCAGTGAAGTGGTAACTAATGAAAAACTGTTTTTT. This gives the protein CASSEVVTNEKLFF.

The rearrangement uses TRBV7-8 and TRBJ1-1; 9 bases match TRBD1. V shed 6 bases and J 6 bases; nucleotides not matched to a gene: 2. The CDR3 sequence is 12 residues long. CDR1 SGHVS and CDR2 FQNEAQ come from the germline V gene. The CDR3 DNA reads as TGTGCCAGCAGTCGACAGGGGGCTGAAGCTTTCTTT. It encodes CASSRQGAEAFF. The full variable domain, in which reference TRBV7-8 and TRBJ1-1 provide the parts outside the CDR3, is GAGVSQSPRYKVAKRGQDVALRCDPISGHVSLFWYQQALGQGPEFLTYFQNEAQLDKSGLPSDRFFAERPEGSVSTLKIQRTQQEDSAVYLCASSRQGAEAFFGQGTRLTVV.

The rearrangement links TRBV9 to TRBJ2-5; D not certain. The CDR3 totals 11 residues. The V end was cut by 3 bases, the J end by 14 bases, with 14 bases between. Germline V gene sequence: CDR1 SGDLS, CDR2 YYNGEE. For the CDR3, the DNA is TGTGCCAGCAGCGGCCCGGGTCCCGCTTACTTC. It translates to CASSGPGPAYF.

This clone was observed a single time. This chain joins TRBV7-8 and TRBJ2-1; TRBD2 matches 12 bases. The V gene end was trimmed by 1 base and the J gene end by 7 bases; junction bases not matched to a gene: 17. Germline loops: CDR1 SGHVS, CDR2 FQNEAQ. The CDR3 is 20 amino acids. The DNA of the CDR3 is TGTGCCAGCAGCTTAGGTCCTAGCGGGGGGGCCCTGCAGAAGTTTAATGAGCAGTTCTTC. Its protein is CASSLGPSGGALQKFNEQFF.

This clone was seen a handful of times. The CDR3 protein is CAAARRQGSNSPLHF. The CDR3 DNA is TGTGCCGCCGCTAGGAGACAGGGATCGAATTCACCCCTCCACTTT. V is TRBV6-5 and J is TRBJ1-6; 7 bases map to TRBD1. This CDR3 is 15 amino acids long. The germline V gene encodes CDR1 MNHEY and CDR2 SVGAGI. Losses at the gene ends were 11 bases for V and 7 bases for J; bases not matched to a gene: 14.

The CDR3: CASSAARNTIYF. DNA for the CDR3: TGTGCCAGCAGCGCCGCTCGGAACACCATATATTTT. V gene TRBV6-2 or TRBV6-3 combines with J gene TRBJ1-3, with D unresolved. This CDR3 is 12 amino acids long. Per the germline V gene, CDR1 is MNHEY and CDR2 is SVGEGT. Trimming removed 6 bases at V and 7 bases at J, with 10 bases between.

The chain has TRBV5-1 and TRBJ2-7; no definite D call. Trimming stripped 7 bases from V and 0 bases from J, with 17 bases between. The CDR3 is 15 residues long. Per the germline V gene, CDR1 is SGHRS and CDR2 is YFSETQ. The CDR3 sequence is CASRRDSTGSYEQYF. The CDR3 DNA reads as TGCGCCAGCCGACGAGACTCCACTGGCTCCTACGAGCAGTACTTC.

The chain employs TRBV24-1 and TRBJ2-5; D unclear. Germline CDR1 and CDR2: KGHDR and SFDVKD. CDR3 size: 14 residues. V shed 4 bases and J shed 10 bases, with 18 bases lying between them. The CDR3 protein is CATSDPNEQGDQYF. Here the CDR3 DNA reads TGTGCCACCAGTGACCCAAATGAACAAGGAGACCAGTACTTC.

This chain links TRBV7-9 with TRBJ1-3; no clear D gene. CDR3 size: 17 residues. The ends were cut back, 5 bases at V and 0 bases at J, with 17 bases in the middle. Germline CDR1 is SEHNR and CDR2 is FQNEAQ (reference sequence). The CDR3 sequence is CASSIGPSVNSGNTIYF. As DNA, the CDR3 is TGTGCCAGCAGCATAGGCCCTAGCGTGAACTCTGGAAACACCATATATTTT. Complete variable domain (other parts from reference TRBV7-9 and TRBJ1-3): DTGVSQNPRHKITKRGQNVTFRCDPISEHNRLYWYRQTLGQGPEFLTYFQNEAQLEKSRLLSDRFSAERPKGSFSTLEIQRTEQGDSAMYLCASSIGPSVNSGNTIYFGEGSWLTVV.

This chain joins TRBV4-1 and TRBJ1-3; the match to TRBD1 covers 8 bases. Germline values: CDR1 MGHRA, CDR2 YSYEKL. The CDR3 has 15 amino acids. Losses at the gene ends were 4 bases for V and 3 bases for J; bases not matched to a gene: 5. The CDR3: CASSPTGVYGNTIYF. In DNA form, the CDR3 reads TGCGCCAGCAGCCCGACAGGGGTTTATGGAAACACCATATATTTT.

The rearrangement uses TRBV30 and TRBJ2-2; unclear D gene. With 4 bases removed from V and 4 bases from J, the gap between germline ends came to 16 bases. In germline, CDR1 is GTSNPN, CDR2 SVGIG (reference sequence). The length of the CDR3 is 15 residues. CDR3 loop: CAWTRLNSGTGELFF. The CDR3 region has the DNA TGTGCCTGGACAAGACTGAACTCAGGCACCGGGGAGCTGTTTTTT.

A remark on this clone: Distinct nucleotide sequences in the sample also encode this CDR3. CDR3 sequence: CASSSGVPYSNQPQHF. The CDR3 DNA follows: TGTGCCAGCAGCTCCGGCGTGCCTTATAGCAATCAGCCCCAGCATTTT. V usage is TRBV7-9 and J usage is TRBJ1-5; D gene unclear. CDR1 is SEHNR and CDR2 is FQNEAQ in the germline V gene (reference sequence). The ends were cut back, 4 bases at V and 0 bases at J, with 13 bases in the middle. CDR3 length equals 16 residues.

The V gene is TRBV29-1, the J gene TRBJ1-2, with 9 bases fitting TRBD1. The CDR3 contains 12 residues. Germline V CDR1 and CDR2: SQVTM, ANQGSEA. V lost 6 bases and J lost 1; bases outside the gene matches: 0. The CDR3, as DNA: TGCAGCGTGACAGGGGGTAACTATGGCTACACCTTC. It codes for CSVTGGNYGYTF.

The rearrangement links TRBV12-3 or TRBV12-4 to TRBJ2-2; the D is unclear. Between the trimmed V and J ends, which lost 7 bases and 2 bases, there was a span of 5 bases. The CDR3 covers 12 residues. The CDR3 nucleotides are TGTGCCAGCACCTATAACACCGGGGAGCTGTTTTTT. Translation: CASTYNTGELFF.

This rearrangement joins TRBV18 to TRBJ2-7; D unclear. Germline assignment: CDR1 KGHSH and CDR2 LQKENI. The V gene lost 3 bases and the J gene lost 3 bases, with 12 bases spanning the gap. This CDR3 contains 14 residues. The CDR3 loop is CASSPRPNGYEQYF. Here the CDR3 DNA reads TGTGCCAGCTCACCCCGCCCCAACGGCTACGAGCAGTACTTC.

The rearrangement uses TRBV7-9 and TRBJ1-6; D is perhaps TRBD1 (6 bases). V was cut by 1 base and J by 11 bases, with 12 bases left in between. The CDR3 has 14 amino acids. Germline-derived CDR1 and CDR2 are SEHNR and FQNEAQ (reference sequence). CDR3 nucleotide sequence: TGTGCCAGCAGCTTAGGGACAGATTTAACACCCCTCCACTTT. It encodes CASSLGTDLTPLHF.

The chain has TRBV4-3 and TRBJ2-7, with a possible D match to TRBD1 (6 bases). Germline loops: CDR1 LGHNA, CDR2 YSLEER. The CDR3 length is 14 residues. Trimming cost V 1 base and J 5 bases, with 12 bases left between them. The CDR3 sequence: CASSQVGQGHEQYF. CDR3 bases: TGCGCCAGCAGCCAAGTAGGGCAGGGGCACGAGCAGTACTTC.